The clone carrying this T cell receptor beta chain is called medium-sized (0.01 to 0.1%) based on its frequency. Libraries of TRB cDNA were made by 5' RACE and carried UMIs. TCRdb reprocessed the 5' RACE reads, keeping one entry per CDR3 protein, no DNA. The sample has 6,000 to 8,500 distinct CDR3 sequences. This sample is part of a study of CXCR3-negative and CXCR3-positive naive CD8 T cells. This CDR3 comprises 13 residues. Germline V gene data show CDR1 as LGHDT and CDR2 as YNNKEL (reference sequence). V usage is TRBV3-1 and J usage is TRBJ2-7; lacking DNA, the TRBD1 call made by TCRdb goes unchecked. The sequenced sample consisted of naive CXCR3- CD8+ T cells from blood. The subset denotes: CD45RO-CCR7+CD27+CD95- naive CD8+ T cells lacking CXCR3 (TNR3-). This sequence was found in a human donor in good health. Some clones in this sample may be carry-over from other donors' samples. CDR3 in amino acids: CASSQGEGFEQYF.